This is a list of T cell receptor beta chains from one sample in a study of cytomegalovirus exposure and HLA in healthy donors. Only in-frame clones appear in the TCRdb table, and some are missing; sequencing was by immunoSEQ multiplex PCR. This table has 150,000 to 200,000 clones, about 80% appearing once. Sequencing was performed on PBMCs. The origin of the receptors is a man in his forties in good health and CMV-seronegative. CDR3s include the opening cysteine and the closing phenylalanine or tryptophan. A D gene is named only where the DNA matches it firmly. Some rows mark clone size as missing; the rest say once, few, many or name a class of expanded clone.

DNA: TGTGCCAGCAGTGAAAGAGCGGGGAACACTGAAGCTTTCTTT; CDR3: CASSERAGNTEAFF; V: TRBV2; J: TRBJ1-1; D: NA; size: NA
DNA: TGTGCCAGTAGTGTGCGGGGATCTCTATCTAGCACAGATACGCAGTATTTT; CDR3: CASSVRGSLSSTDTQYF; V: TRBV19; J: TRBJ2-3; D: NA; size: once
DNA: TGTGCCAGCAGCTTATCCCAGGGGAACACTGAAGCTTTCTTT; CDR3: CASSLSQGNTEAFF; V: TRBV7-2; J: TRBJ1-1; D: NA; size: NA
DNA: TGTGCCAGCAACGGGGGGCGGGGCGGTAACGGGGAGCTGTTTTTT; CDR3: CASNGGRGGNGELFF; V: TRBV28; J: TRBJ2-2; D: NA; size: NA
DNA: TGTGCCAGCAGCTCCAGGACAGGGAGCACCGGGGAGCTGTTTTTT; CDR3: CASSSRTGSTGELFF; V: TRBV7-8; J: TRBJ2-2; D: TRBD1; size: NA
DNA: TGTGCCAGCAAGCGTGGGGGCGAAAACACCATATATTTT; CDR3: CASKRGGENTIYF; V: TRBV6-5; J: TRBJ1-3; D: NA; size: NA
DNA: TGCGCCAGCAGCCAAGAAAGCGGGATAGTAACAGATACGCAGTATTTT; CDR3: CASSQESGIVTDTQYF; V: TRBV4-1; J: TRBJ2-3; D: TRBD2; size: NA
DNA: TGCAGCGTTGCCAGGGGGGACACTGAAGCTTTCTTT; CDR3: CSVARGDTEAFF; V: TRBV29-1; J: TRBJ1-1; D: TRBD1; size: NA
DNA: TGTGCCAGCAGCATCAGACTAGCGGGAGGGCAAGGTACGCAGTATTTT; CDR3: CASSIRLAGGQGTQYF; V: TRBV7-6; J: TRBJ2-3; D: TRBD2; size: NA
DNA: TGCGCCAGCAGCCAGAATGGGCTCGGCTACACCTTC; CDR3: CASSQNGLGYTF; V: TRBV4-1; J: TRBJ1-2; D: NA; size: NA
DNA: TGTGCCTGGAGTAAGGGGGCGTATGGCTACACCTTC; CDR3: CAWSKGAYGYTF; V: TRBV30; J: TRBJ1-2; D: TRBD1; size: NA
DNA: TGTGCCAGCAGTTTTGGGACTAGCGGGAGTGCTACGCAGTATTTT; CDR3: CASSFGTSGSATQYF; V: TRBV27; J: TRBJ2-3; D: TRBD2; size: NA
DNA: TGTGCCAGCAGTAGCCCCCTCTCTCGCGGCGGGAGCTCGGACGAGCAGTACTTC; CDR3: CASSSPLSRGGSSDEQYF; V: TRBV27; J: TRBJ2-7; D: TRBD2; size: NA
DNA: TGTGCCACCAGGAGGCCGGCTAGCGGGAGAAAGTGCGAGCAGTACTTC; CDR3: CATRRPASGRKCEQYF; V: TRBV15; J: TRBJ2-7; D: TRBD2; size: once
DNA: TGCAGCGCCCGACAGGATTATGGCTACACCTTC; CDR3: CSARQDYGYTF; V: TRBV29-1; J: TRBJ1-2; D: NA; size: NA
DNA: TGTGCCAGCAGCGTAGTAGCGGGAGGGGGCAATGAGCAGTTCTTC; CDR3: CASSVVAGGGNEQFF; V: TRBV9; J: TRBJ2-1; D: TRBD2; size: NA
DNA: TGCGCCAGCAGCCAAGGCCCTGGGACTAGCGGGAGCGAGGCCGGGGAGCTGTTTTTT; CDR3: CASSQGPGTSGSEAGELFF; V: TRBV4-1; J: TRBJ2-2; D: TRBD2; size: NA
DNA: TGTGCCAGCAGACTAGCGGTGAATGAGCAGTTCTTC; CDR3: CASRLAVNEQFF; V: TRBV28; J: TRBJ2-1; D: TRBD2; size: NA
DNA: TGTGCCAGCAGCTTGGGGACTAGCGGCCACAATGAGCAGTTCTTC; CDR3: CASSLGTSGHNEQFF; V: TRBV7-9; J: TRBJ2-1; D: TRBD2; size: NA
DNA: TGTGCCAGCAGTGAGACGGGGGGACGCACCGGGGAGCTGTTTTTT; CDR3: CASSETGGRTGELFF; V: TRBV25-1; J: TRBJ2-2; D: TRBD2; size: once
DNA: TGTGCCAGCAGCTTAGTTACGGGTGCGGAGCAGTACTTC; CDR3: CASSLVTGAEQYF; V: TRBV7-2; J: TRBJ2-7; D: NA; size: NA
DNA: TGTGCCAGCAGCTTGTGGGAGCAAGAGACCCAGTACTTC; CDR3: CASSLWEQETQYF; V: TRBV7-2; J: TRBJ2-5; D: NA; size: NA
DNA: TGCGCCAGCAGTCCACCCCCGGGAGGCTACACCTTC; CDR3: CASSPPPGGYTF; V: TRBV23-1; J: TRBJ1-2; D: NA; size: NA
DNA: TGTGCCTGGAGTCCCCCTATCGGCGGGAGAGCGGGCAAAAACATTCAGTACTTC; CDR3: CAWSPPIGGRAGKNIQYF; V: TRBV30; J: TRBJ2-4; D: TRBD2; size: NA
DNA: TGTGCCAGCAGCAAAGGGGGCAGGGGTCGAAATCAGCCCCAGCATTTT; CDR3: CASSKGGRGRNQPQHF; V: TRBV21-1; J: TRBJ1-5; D: NA; size: NA
DNA: TGTGCCAGCAGTCTACAGGACCAGCCCCAGCATTTT; CDR3: CASSLQDQPQHF; V: TRBV6-6; J: TRBJ1-5; D: NA; size: NA
DNA: TGTGCCAGCAGCCGACTCAGGACTAGCGGGGGGCCTACGCAGTATTTT; CDR3: CASSRLRTSGGPTQYF; V: TRBV14; J: TRBJ2-3; D: TRBD2; size: NA
DNA: TGTGCCAGCAGCTCCCCCGCGGCTACCTTTAGCACAGATACGCAGTATTTT; CDR3: CASSSPAATFSTDTQYF; V: TRBV5-5; J: TRBJ2-3; D: NA; size: once
DNA: TGCAGCGTGAGAGGAGCCAAAAACATTCAGTACTTC; CDR3: CSVRGAKNIQYF; V: TRBV29-1; J: TRBJ2-4; D: NA; size: NA
DNA: TGTGCCAGCAGTTTGGGACTTTACACCGGGGAGCTGTTTTTT; CDR3: CASSLGLYTGELFF; V: TRBV27; J: TRBJ2-2; D: NA; size: NA
DNA: TGTGCCAGCAGCCCTACAGGGGTTGGGGGCACTGAAGCTTTCTTT; CDR3: CASSPTGVGGTEAFF; V: TRBV9; J: TRBJ1-1; D: TRBD1; size: NA
DNA: TGTGCCAGCTCACCAAGGACAGGCTTACCCTTTAGCTCCTACAATGAGCAGTTCTTC; CDR3: CASSPRTGLPFSSYNEQFF; V: TRBV18; J: TRBJ2-1; D: TRBD1; size: few
DNA: TGCGCCACAGAAAGCGGGATCGACGACAATGAGCAGTTCTTC; CDR3: CATESGIDDNEQFF; V: TRBV5-1; J: TRBJ2-1; D: TRBD2; size: NA
DNA: TGTGCCAGCCGCTCCCAAGCCTTATACGAGCAGTACTTC; CDR3: CASRSQALYEQYF; V: TRBV6-1; J: TRBJ2-7; D: NA; size: few
DNA: TGTGCCAGCAGCCCCCGGGTAGGGGTCTATGGCTACACCTTC; CDR3: CASSPRVGVYGYTF; V: TRBV7-3; J: TRBJ1-2; D: NA; size: NA
DNA: TGCGCCAGCAGTCTGACTAGCGGGAGGGTCACAGATACGCAGTATTTT; CDR3: CASSLTSGRVTDTQYF; V: TRBV5-1; J: TRBJ2-3; D: TRBD2; size: once
DNA: TGTGCCAGCAGCCCTCGAGCGGGAGGGATATACAATGAGCAGTTCTTC; CDR3: CASSPRAGGIYNEQFF; V: TRBV7-3; J: TRBJ2-1; D: TRBD2; size: NA
DNA: TGTGCCAGCAGATCCTTCGGTATTGCCTTCTTT; CDR3: CASRSFGIAFF; V: TRBV28; J: TRBJ1-1; D: NA; size: NA
DNA: TGTGCCAGCAGTGGCGGACTGCCACAAGAGACCCAGTACTTC; CDR3: CASSGGLPQETQYF; V: TRBV6-6; J: TRBJ2-5; D: NA; size: NA
DNA: TGTGCCACTTCGCCGGGACACTGGAACACTGAAGCTTTCTTT; CDR3: CATSPGHWNTEAFF; V: TRBV7-2; J: TRBJ1-1; D: NA; size: NA
DNA: TGTGCCAGCAGCGTTAGGGACAGGGTGAACACTGAAGCTTTCTTT; CDR3: CASSVRDRVNTEAFF; V: TRBV5-6; J: TRBJ1-1; D: TRBD1; size: NA
DNA: TGTGCCAGCAGTAGGACAGGGGGTGGCCAGCCCCAGCATTTT; CDR3: CASSRTGGGQPQHF; V: TRBV28; J: TRBJ1-5; D: TRBD1; size: NA
DNA: TGTGCCAGCAGCCTAGGGGGACAGGGCCACCCAGAGACCCAGTACTTC; CDR3: CASSLGGQGHPETQYF; V: TRBV14; J: TRBJ2-5; D: TRBD1; size: NA